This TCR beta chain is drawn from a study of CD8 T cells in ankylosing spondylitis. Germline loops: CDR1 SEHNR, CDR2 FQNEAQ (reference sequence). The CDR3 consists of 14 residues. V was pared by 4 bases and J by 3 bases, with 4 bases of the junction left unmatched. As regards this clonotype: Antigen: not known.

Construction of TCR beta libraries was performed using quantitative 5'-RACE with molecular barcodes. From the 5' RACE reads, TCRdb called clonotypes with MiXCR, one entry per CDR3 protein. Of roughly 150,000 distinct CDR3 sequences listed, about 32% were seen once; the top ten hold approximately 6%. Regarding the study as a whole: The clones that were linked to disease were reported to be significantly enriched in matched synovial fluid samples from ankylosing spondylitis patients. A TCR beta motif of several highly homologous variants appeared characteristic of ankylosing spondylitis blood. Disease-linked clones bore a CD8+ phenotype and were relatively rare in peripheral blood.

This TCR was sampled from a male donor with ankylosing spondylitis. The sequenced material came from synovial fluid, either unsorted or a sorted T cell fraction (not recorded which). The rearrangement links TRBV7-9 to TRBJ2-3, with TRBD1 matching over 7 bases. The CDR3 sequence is CASSSFRGTDTQYF. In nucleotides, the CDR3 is TGTGCCAGCAGCTCCTTCAGGGGGACAGATACGCAGTATTTT.